This note documents a single T cell receptor (beta chain) sequence. The target of this receptor is not known. The cohort was made up of 500 to 800 healthy bone marrow donors. Cohort members were all nominally healthy when sampled, although unrecorded immune exposures were likely present. The donor was CMV seronegative and was included in the group of several hundred seronegative cohort members. Each donor provided a peripheral blood sample, and peripheral blood mononuclear cells were used for TCR beta sequencing. The Qiagen DNeasy Blood Extraction Kit was used to extract genomic DNA from the blood cell samples. The method behind the library was the immunoSEQ multiplex PCR assay. A mixture of 60 forward primers for TCR Vbeta segments and 13 reverse primers for TCR Jbeta segments was used in the multiplex PCR. A multiplex PCR assay on genomic DNA amplified the CDR3 region of rearranged TCR beta genes. The Illumina HiSeq System was used to sequence the amplified TCR beta libraries as 87-base-pair reads. Processing in the source paper ran as follows. In a later analysis, some 80 million unique TCR beta chains were counted across the roughly 610 repertoires, and around 10 million of these chains were shared by at least two donors. A nearest-neighbor algorithm error-corrected the raw reads and collapsed the reads into unique sequences, merging closely related sequences to remove PCR and sequencing errors. V, D and J gene segments were assigned by aligning CDR3 sequences to IMGT reference sequences. Each retained sequence needed at least a six-nucleotide match to both a V gene segment and a J gene segment. A rearrangement was called productive if the CDR3 had no stop codons and remained in frame with V and J, and every other rearrangement was called non-productive. CDR3 was defined according to IMGT convention as the region running from the second conserved V-encoded cysteine to the conserved J-encoded phenylalanine. The earlier analysis of 587 of the donors excluded any sequence lacking an unambiguous match to a single V gene segment. An earlier analysis of under 750 of the donors called V segments functional above 56.7% productive rearrangements and segregating when the between-donor standard deviation exceeded 5%. A statistical classification framework was built for diagnosing cytomegalovirus status from the catalog of TCR beta chain sequences. In a later analysis, TCR nucleotide sequences were compared against IMGT/GENE-DB human TR gene sequences so that V and J genes could be assigned. Using the TCRdist pipeline, a later analysis assigned CDR3 sequences along with most-parsimonious VDJ recombination scenarios. In a later analysis, every TCR beta chain was defined by the combination of its CDR3 amino acid sequence and its V-gene family, and reads without a unique V-gene family were dropped. A later analysis removed 592 highly shared, low-generation-probability nucleotide sequences to deal with suspected cross-contamination and a sequencing artifact. In a later analysis, a clonal expansion index was calculated for each public chain from normalized within-repertoire ranks of inferred template counts. In a later analysis, generation probabilities were computed using a VDJ recombination model fitted to out-of-frame rearrangements, and the results were checked against IGoR. In a later analysis, hypergeometric tests were used to score TCR-TCR, TCR-HLA and TCR-CMV co-occurrence, with a repertoire-size bias correction applied to TCR pairs. A later analysis estimated false discovery rates by permuting HLA or CMV assignments 20 times. A later analysis grouped co-occurring TCRs with DBSCAN, adding TCRdist sequence similarity when clustering within HLA-allele-positive subsets. Repertoires with fewer than 30,000 or more than 120,000 public chains, plus five repertoires with anomalous nucleotide sharing, were excluded from co-occurrence clustering. TCRdb took over this immuneACCESS table, retaining in-frame rearrangements with V and J assigned. Such tables are incomplete; in checked studies, under half of the missing clones stem from an unresolved V gene, and the remainder is unexplained. V, J and clone size reflect that table, while D and trimming were determined from the DNA. This sample's records show approximately 110,000 clones. The ten most abundant clones make up about 2.3% of the sample.

This sample is drawn from a study of cytomegalovirus exposure and HLA in healthy donors listed by TCRdb under 2017. Notes on the research overall: According to an earlier analysis of a few hundred of the donors, 200 million or so T cells yielded roughly 110 million unique TCR beta sequences and around 300 Gb of sequence data. An early release that covered more than 550 HLA-typed donors contained approximately 300 gigabases of sequencing data and tens of millions of unique TCR sequences. The genetic ancestry cluster associated with self-reported Caucasian donors included about 84% of the 300 to 450 genotyped donors. The aim of the study was to test whether cataloging public T cell receptors could identify signatures of past pathogen exposure. The T cell repertoires of 666 subjects were profiled by immunosequencing and related to cytomegalovirus serostatus. Along with the approximately 670-subject first cohort, a separate validation cohort of around 120 different subjects was used. High-throughput TCR immunosequencing, statistical association of individual TCRs with disease status, and machine learning were combined to predict cytomegalovirus infection status. A later analysis re-analyzed previously published TCR beta repertoires from 666 donors and added high-resolution HLA genotyping to study TCR occurrence patterns. In the later analysis, no new phenotypic data were used to find candidate immune exposures; instead, reliance was placed on TCR beta sequences and their occurrence across donors. To decide whether each TCR beta V gene segment behaved as functional or pseudogenic, an earlier analysis of some 580 of the donors relied on high-throughput TCR beta sequencing. Donor age, sex, ethnicity and CMV serostatus were collected together with the repertoire data. A later genetic analysis took genome-wide SNP genotypes for about 55% of the 666 donors and used that subset as a discovery cohort. All discovery cohort repertoires had been generated using a single sequencing platform. Class I and class II HLA loci were covered by the typing at four-digit resolution. The number of donors typed differed by locus, with about 629-630 for A, B, C, DRB1 and DQB1, more than 500 for DQA1, 606 for DPA1, and 472 for DPB1. Because of strong linkage in the cohort, a handful of DR-DQ haplotypes were treated as single units for association and clustering. Across roughly 420 genotyped donors of the cohort, an average of roughly 230,000 unique TCR beta nucleotide sequences per donor were sequenced, and around 19% of those sequences were non-productive.

Paper-wide results and their limitations: The sequencing pipeline was judged likely to have produced a cluster of highly shared sequence variants as a technical artifact. Because HLA typing was unavailable for some donors at each locus, only the typed subset was used in association tests. The cohort was sequenced for TCR beta chains only, and without alpha or paired-chain data the features that could be detected were limited. According to a later analysis, TCR association rates differed among HLA loci, with DRB1 alleles showing the most associated TCRs and HLA-C alleles showing the fewest. It was suggested by the authors that the approach could potentially be generalized to other disease states and immunological phenotypes. V-gene and J-gene trimming of TCR beta chains was associated with a missense DCLRE1C variant in a later genetic analysis, and the association was replicated in an independent cohort. Some 15 rarely observed V segments, including chromosome 9 orphons, were excluded from the earlier analysis of a few hundred of the donors because counts were too low. Because the 87-base-pair reads could not distinguish some IMGT-functional V segments, including TRBV6-2 and TRBV6-3, those segments were excluded. Correlated functional status among segregating V segments might be attributable to linkage disequilibrium, but an unknown experimental factor could not be ruled out. In a later genetic analysis, fewer N-insertions in productive TCRs were reported among donors in an Asian-associated ancestry cluster than the approximately 670-donor mean. Most TCR sequences were observed very rarely across donors, whereas some public TCRs were present in many individuals. In a later analysis, HLA-associated TCR beta chains were found to be more clonally expanded and to have lower generation probabilities than equally common non-associated chains. Roughly uniform sequencing depth across donors was assumed in presence/absence analyses, although this assumption may not hold. When HLA alleles, especially DR and DQ, strongly co-occurred, TCR associations were difficult to assign to individual alleles. Three of the identified cytomegalovirus-associated TCR beta chains were confirmed in vitro to be specific for cytomegalovirus antigens. In the study, approximately 160 TCR beta chains were listed as associated with cytomegalovirus. Immune exposure information for the cohort was limited to CMV serostatus. An earlier analysis of approximately 590 of the donors showed that most TCR beta V segments appeared in productive rearrangements either about 87% or about 30% of the time, which broadly matched IMGT annotations. A later analysis associated 15,000 to 20,000 TCR beta sequences with specific HLA alleles at a false discovery rate of 0.05. In both the original and validation cohorts, the classifier was reported to diagnose cytomegalovirus status with high specificity and sensitivity. According to a later analysis, most CMV-associated TCR beta chains appeared to be HLA-restricted, and the HLA associations seemed to be driven largely by CMV exposure. A later analysis reported that several top co-occurrence clusters appeared linked to parvovirus B19, influenza, CMV and Epstein-Barr virus. A further reported finding was that TCR beta sequences accurately predicted the HLA-A and HLA-B alleles for most subjects in the first cohort.

Counted from cysteine to phenylalanine, this CDR3 has 18 amino acids. Kept here is only the CDR3 DNA, which spans 54 bases and is read in frame from base 1. Trimming accounts for 2 bases at V and 2 bases at J, while the number of junction bases matched to no gene is 10. CDR1 KGHSH and CDR2 LQKENI were looked up in the germline V gene. Sample: PBMCs. This TCR was recovered from a man aged 35 to 55 in good health and CMV-seronegative. The sequence links TRBV18 to TRBJ2-5, with 11 middle bases fitting TRBD2. At the DNA level, the sequence is TGTGCCAGCTCACCAATACTCACCGTAGCGGGAGGGCAAGAGACCCAGTACTTC. Translated, it reads CASSPILTVAGGQETQYF.